This T cell receptor beta chain was retrieved from a study of T-cell reconstitution after alpha-beta-depleted transplantation in children. This clonotype was detected ten times or more. Preparing the TCRbeta library involved the use of unique molecular identifiers. TCRdb independently ran MiXCR on the PCR reads; one entry per CDR3 protein. Here the sample spans 670,000 or so distinct CDR3 sequences, under 15% being singletons. V lost 6 bases to trimming and J lost 1 base; unmatched junction nucleotides: 4. The CDR3 spans 16 residues. Germline CDR1 is MNHNS and CDR2 is SASEGT. This chain connects TRBV6-1 to TRBJ2-3; 13 bases are shared with TRBD2. The source material was PBMCs, sampled before TCRalphabeta/CD19-depleted stem cell transplant. The receptor was isolated from a girl aged 2 to 10 with congenital amegakaryocytic thrombocytopenia, due to receive a stem cell transplant. The CDR3 DNA follows: TGTGCCAGCAGCCGTGGGACTAGCGGGGGCACAGATACGCAGTATTTT. This translates into CASSRGTSGGTDTQYF.